The rows below give T cell receptor beta chains drawn from one sample of a study of Ad26.COV2.S vaccination and SARS-CoV-2 variants. Using immunoSEQ multiplex PCR, the repertoire was profiled, and TCRdb retains in-frame clones only, with some absent. The sample lists roughly 180,000 clones, 87% occurring once. The input for sequencing was peripheral blood, taken after recovery from COVID-19. Receptors were obtained from a human donor who had recovered from COVID-19. CDR3s include the opening cysteine and the closing phenylalanine or tryptophan. A D gene is named only where the DNA matches it firmly. For some rows the clone size is stated as once, few or many, or as a class when expanded; others skip it.

j_call,d_call,v_call,clone_size,cdr3_aa,cdr3_nt
TRBJ1-1,.,TRBV2,.,CASSESVGAEAFF,TGTGCCAGCAGTGAATCTGTGGGCGCTGAAGCTTTCTTT
TRBJ1-5,.,TRBV15,once,CATSRDSGVSNQPQHF,TGTGCCACCAGCAGAGATAGTGGGGTTAGCAATCAGCCCCAGCATTTT
TRBJ2-2,.,TRBV2,.,CASYLSPNTGELFF,TGTGCCAGCTACTTGAGCCCGAACACCGGGGAGCTGTTTTTT
TRBJ2-2,.,TRBV21-1,.,CASSSQGLAGALTGELFF,TGTGCCAGCAGCTCTCAGGGACTAGCGGGAGCTCTTACCGGGGAGCTGTTTTTT
TRBJ2-7,TRBD2,TRBV10-3,.,CAIKREILAGESEQYF,TGTGCCATCAAACGTGAGATTTTGGCGGGAGAGTCCGAGCAGTACTTC
TRBJ1-2,.,TRBV6-5,.,CASSNGPSGYTF,TGTGCCAGCAGTAACGGACCATCGGGCTACACCTTC
TRBJ2-1,.,TRBV7-6,.,CASSLGGSYNEQFF,TGTGCCAGCAGTTTGGGGGGTTCCTACAATGAGCAGTTCTTC
TRBJ1-1,.,TRBV6-5,.,CASGGDVMNTEAFF,TGTGCCAGCGGAGGGGATGTTATGAACACTGAAGCTTTCTTT
TRBJ2-4,.,TRBV5-6,.,CASSLGGSIQYF,TGTGCCAGCAGCTTGGGGGGTAGCATTCAGTACTTC
TRBJ2-2,.,TRBV9,.,CASSPHVWDTGELFF,TGTGCCAGCAGCCCCCACGTGTGGGACACCGGGGAGCTGTTTTTT
TRBJ2-5,.,TRBV7-6,.,CASSDNRVETQYF,TGTGCCAGCAGCGACAACAGGGTAGAGACCCAGTACTTC
TRBJ1-4,.,TRBV5-8,.,CASSLGHRARGEKLFF,TGTGCCAGCAGCTTGGGCCACAGGGCTAGAGGTGAAAAACTGTTTTTT
TRBJ1-4,.,TRBV7-9,.,CASSWGNEKLFF,TGTGCCAGCAGCTGGGGTAATGAAAAACTGTTTTTT
TRBJ1-1,.,TRBV11-2,.,CASSPQGGTEAFF,TGTGCCAGCAGCCCCCAGGGCGGCACTGAAGCTTTCTTT
TRBJ2-7,.,TRBV6-5,.,CASSPGTNYEQYF,TGTGCCAGCAGTCCTGGGACCAATTACGAGCAGTACTTC
TRBJ1-6,TRBD1,TRBV5-6,.,CASSLGTGNSPLHF,TGTGCCAGCAGCTTAGGGACAGGGAATTCACCCCTCCACTTT
TRBJ1-1,.,TRBV28,.,CASSLSSRAAEAFF,TGTGCCAGCAGTTTATCGAGCAGGGCGGCTGAAGCTTTCTTT
TRBJ1-5,.,TRBV19,.,CASSAHLWGNQPQHF,TGTGCCAGTAGTGCCCACCTCTGGGGCAATCAGCCCCAGCATTTT
TRBJ2-1,.,TRBV7-9,.,CASSSDTSSYNEQFF,TGTGCCAGCAGCTCCGACACGAGCTCCTACAATGAGCAGTTCTTC
TRBJ1-1,.,TRBV6-5,.,CASSYSRSGRTEAFF,TGTGCCAGCAGTTACTCGAGGTCGGGGAGGACTGAAGCTTTCTTT
TRBJ2-5,.,TRBV2,.,CASREEETQYF,TGTGCCAGCAGGGAGGAGGAGACCCAGTACTTC
TRBJ2-1,TRBD2,TRBV6-4,.,CASSDWDKKAGGHNEQFF,TGTGCCAGCAGTGACTGGGACAAAAAAGCGGGAGGGCACAATGAGCAGTTCTTC
TRBJ2-3,.,TRBV7-3,.,CASSLSGRGRTDTQYF,TGTGCCAGCAGCTTAAGTGGCCGAGGTCGCACAGATACGCAGTATTTT
TRBJ1-2,TRBD1,TRBV4-1,.,CASSQDFPGGDYGYTF,TGCGCCAGCAGCCAAGATTTCCCAGGGGGAGACTATGGCTACACCTTC
TRBJ1-2,.,TRBV3-1/TRBV3-2,.,CASSQAGGNYGYTF,TGTGCCAGCAGCCAAGCCGGGGGGAACTATGGCTACACCTTC
TRBJ2-2,TRBD1,TRBV30,.,CAWSNLGQGTGELFF,TGTGCCTGGAGTAATCTCGGACAGGGGACCGGGGAGCTGTTTTTT
TRBJ2-3,TRBD2,TRBV4-1,few,CASSQVAGGPTDTQYF,TGCGCCAGCAGCCAGGTAGCGGGGGGGCCCACAGATACGCAGTATTTT
TRBJ2-2,.,TRBV6-6,.,CASSFDLTYTGELFF,TGTGCCAGCAGTTTTGATTTGACTTACACCGGGGAGCTGTTTTTT
TRBJ2-5,TRBD2,TRBV4-2,once,CASSQPYDYSGRAKEQTETQYF,TGTGCCAGCAGCCAGCCTTACGACTATAGCGGGAGGGCCAAGGAGCAAACAGAGACCCAGTACTTC
TRBJ2-5,.,TRBV7-6,.,CASSSLRGSEETQYF,TGTGCCAGCAGCTCGTTGAGGGGAAGCGAAGAGACCCAGTACTTC
TRBJ1-2,.,TRBV2,.,CASSPRGSYGYTF,TGTGCCAGCAGTCCCCGGGGTAGCTATGGCTACACCTTC
TRBJ2-1,.,TRBV4-1,.,CASSQEDDNEQFF,TGCGCCAGCAGCCAAGAGGACGACAATGAGCAGTTCTTC
TRBJ2-7,.,TRBV29-1,.,CSVEDSQGEQYF,TGCAGCGTTGAAGATTCTCAGGGCGAGCAGTACTTC
TRBJ1-5,TRBD1,TRBV19,.,CASRRGQGGQPQHF,TGTGCCAGTAGAAGGGGACAGGGGGGCCAGCCCCAGCATTTT
TRBJ2-7,.,TRBV14,few,CASSQHAFIEQYF,TGTGCCAGCAGCCAACACGCCTTTATCGAGCAGTACTTC
TRBJ1-2,.,TRBV27,.,CASSLFMGGGYTF,TGTGCCAGCAGTTTGTTCATGGGGGGAGGCTACACCTTC
TRBJ2-5,TRBD2,TRBV7-8,.,CASSLGLAGGLGETQYF,TGTGCCAGCAGCTTAGGACTAGCGGGAGGATTAGGAGAGACCCAGTACTTC
TRBJ1-1,.,TRBV3-1/TRBV3-2,.,CASSQVRRAEAFF,TGTGCCAGCAGCCAAGTCAGGAGGGCTGAAGCTTTCTTT